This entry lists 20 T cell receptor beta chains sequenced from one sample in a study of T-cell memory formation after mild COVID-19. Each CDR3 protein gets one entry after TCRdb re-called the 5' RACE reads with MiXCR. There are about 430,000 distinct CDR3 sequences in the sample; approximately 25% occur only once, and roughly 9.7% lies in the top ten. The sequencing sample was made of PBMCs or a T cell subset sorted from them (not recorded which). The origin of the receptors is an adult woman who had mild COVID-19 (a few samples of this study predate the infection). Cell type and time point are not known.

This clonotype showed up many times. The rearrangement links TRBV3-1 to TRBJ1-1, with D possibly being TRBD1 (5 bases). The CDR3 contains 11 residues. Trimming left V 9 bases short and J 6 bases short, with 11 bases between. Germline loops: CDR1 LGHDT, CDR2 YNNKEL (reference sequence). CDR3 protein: CASRGGAEAFF. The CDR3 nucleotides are TGTGCCAGTAGGGGAGGCGCTGAAGCTTTCTTT.

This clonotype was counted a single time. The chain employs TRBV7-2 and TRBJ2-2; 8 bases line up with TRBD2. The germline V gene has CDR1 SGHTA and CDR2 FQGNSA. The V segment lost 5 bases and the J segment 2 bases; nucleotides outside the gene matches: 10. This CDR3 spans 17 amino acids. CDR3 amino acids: CASSKFRAGANTGELFF. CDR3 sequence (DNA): TGTGCCAGCAGCAAATTTCGAGCGGGAGCCAACACCGGGGAGCTGTTTTTT.

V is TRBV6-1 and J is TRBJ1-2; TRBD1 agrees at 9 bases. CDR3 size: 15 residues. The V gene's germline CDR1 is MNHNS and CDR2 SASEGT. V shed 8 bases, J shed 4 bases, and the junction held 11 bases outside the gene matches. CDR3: CASLVGDRDPYGYTF. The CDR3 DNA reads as TGTGCCAGCCTGGTAGGGGACAGGGACCCCTATGGCTACACCTTC.

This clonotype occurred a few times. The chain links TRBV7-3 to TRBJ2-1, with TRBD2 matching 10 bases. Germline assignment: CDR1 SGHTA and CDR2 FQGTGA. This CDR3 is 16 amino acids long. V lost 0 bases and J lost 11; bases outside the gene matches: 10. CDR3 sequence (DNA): TGTGCCAGCAGCTTAACCTCCCCTAGCGGGGGAACTAAGCAGTTCTTC. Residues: CASSLTSPSGGTKQFF.

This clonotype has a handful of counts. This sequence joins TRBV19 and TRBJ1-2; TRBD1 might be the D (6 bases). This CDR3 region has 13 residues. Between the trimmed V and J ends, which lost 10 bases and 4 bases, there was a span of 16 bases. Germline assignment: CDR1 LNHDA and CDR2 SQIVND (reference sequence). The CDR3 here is CATTRRGFYGYTF. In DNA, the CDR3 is TGTGCCACAACTAGGAGGGGGTTCTATGGCTACACCTTC.

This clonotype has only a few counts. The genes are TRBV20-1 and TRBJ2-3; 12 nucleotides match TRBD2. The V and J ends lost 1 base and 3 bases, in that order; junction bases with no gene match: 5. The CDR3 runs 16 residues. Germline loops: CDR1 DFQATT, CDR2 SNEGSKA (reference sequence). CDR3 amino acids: CSARGWTSGTTDTQYF. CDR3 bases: TGCAGTGCTAGAGGGTGGACTAGCGGGACTACAGATACGCAGTATTTT.

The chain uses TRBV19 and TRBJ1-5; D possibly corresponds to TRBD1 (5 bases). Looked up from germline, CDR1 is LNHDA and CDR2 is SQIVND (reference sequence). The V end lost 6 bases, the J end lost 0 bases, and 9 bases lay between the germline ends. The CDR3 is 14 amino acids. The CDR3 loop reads CASRGDYSNQPQHF. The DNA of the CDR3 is TGTGCCAGTAGGGGGGACTATAGCAATCAGCCCCAGCATTTT.

This chain's CDR3 is CASSPPRDWTATETEAFF. The CDR3 nucleotides read TGTGCCAGCTCACCACCCCGAGATTGGACAGCCACGGAGACTGAAGCTTTCTTT. This rearrangement joins TRBV18 to TRBJ1-1; tentatively, D is TRBD1 (6 bases). The CDR3 runs to 18 residues. Germline V CDR1 and CDR2: KGHSH, LQKENI. Trimming removed 0 bases at V and 5 bases at J, with 22 bases between.

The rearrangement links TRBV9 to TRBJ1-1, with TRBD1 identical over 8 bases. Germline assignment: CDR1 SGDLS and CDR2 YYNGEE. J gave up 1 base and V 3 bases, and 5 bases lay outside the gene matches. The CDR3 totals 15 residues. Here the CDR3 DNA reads TGTGCCAGCAGCGCTCAGGGGGCAAAGAACACTGAAGCTTTCTTT. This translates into CASSAQGAKNTEAFF.

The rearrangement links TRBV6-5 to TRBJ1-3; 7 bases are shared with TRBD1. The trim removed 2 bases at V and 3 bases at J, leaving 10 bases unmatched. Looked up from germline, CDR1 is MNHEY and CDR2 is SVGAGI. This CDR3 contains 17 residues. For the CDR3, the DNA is TGTGCCAGCAGTTACGGACGGCCCGACAGGGTTGGAAACACCATATATTTT. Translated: CASSYGRPDRVGNTIYF.

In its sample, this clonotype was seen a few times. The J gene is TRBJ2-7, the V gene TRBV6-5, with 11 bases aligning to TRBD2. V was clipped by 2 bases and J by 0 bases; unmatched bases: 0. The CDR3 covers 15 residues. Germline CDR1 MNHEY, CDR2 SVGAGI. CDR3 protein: CASSYTSGSSYEQYF. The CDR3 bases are TGTGCCAGCAGTTACACTAGCGGGAGCTCCTACGAGCAGTACTTC.

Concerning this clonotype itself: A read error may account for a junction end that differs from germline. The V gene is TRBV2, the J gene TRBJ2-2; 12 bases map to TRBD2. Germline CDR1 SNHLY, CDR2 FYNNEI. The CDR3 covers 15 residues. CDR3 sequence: CDSSLAGGLAGELFF. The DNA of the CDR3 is TGTGACAGCAGCCTAGCGGGAGGGCTGGCCGGGGAGCTGTTTTTT.

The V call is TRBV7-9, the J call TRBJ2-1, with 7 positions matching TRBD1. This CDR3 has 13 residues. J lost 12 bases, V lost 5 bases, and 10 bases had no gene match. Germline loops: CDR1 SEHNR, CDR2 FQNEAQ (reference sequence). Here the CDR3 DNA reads TGTGCCAGCAGCGACGAGCCTCACAGGGGGCAGTTCTTC. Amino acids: CASSDEPHRGQFF.

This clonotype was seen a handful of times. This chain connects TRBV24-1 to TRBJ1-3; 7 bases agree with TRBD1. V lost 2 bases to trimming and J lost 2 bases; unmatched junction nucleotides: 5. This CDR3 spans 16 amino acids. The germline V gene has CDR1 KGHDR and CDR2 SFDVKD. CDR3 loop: CATSDSIGTAGNTIYF. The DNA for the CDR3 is TGTGCCACCAGTGATTCAATCGGGACAGCTGGAAACACCATATATTTT.

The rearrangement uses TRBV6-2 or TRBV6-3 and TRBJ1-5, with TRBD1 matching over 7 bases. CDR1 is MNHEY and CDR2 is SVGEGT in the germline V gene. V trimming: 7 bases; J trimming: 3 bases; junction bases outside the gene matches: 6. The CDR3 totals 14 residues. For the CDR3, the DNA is TGTGCCAGCAAGGCAGGGGGACACAATCAGCCCCAGCATTTT. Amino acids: CASKAGGHNQPQHF.

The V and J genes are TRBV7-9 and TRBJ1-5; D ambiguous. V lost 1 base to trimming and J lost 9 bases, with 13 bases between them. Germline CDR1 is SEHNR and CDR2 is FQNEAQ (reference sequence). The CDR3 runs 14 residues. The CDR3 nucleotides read TGTGCCAGCAGCTTAGAGGAGTCCCAGACGCCCCAGCATTTT. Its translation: CASSLEESQTPQHF. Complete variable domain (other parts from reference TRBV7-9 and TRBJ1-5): DTGVSQNPRHKITKRGQNVTFRCDPISEHNRLYWYRQTLGQGPEFLTYFQNEAQLEKSRLLSDRFSAERPKGSFSTLEIQRTEQGDSAMYLCASSLEESQTPQHFGDGTRLSIL.

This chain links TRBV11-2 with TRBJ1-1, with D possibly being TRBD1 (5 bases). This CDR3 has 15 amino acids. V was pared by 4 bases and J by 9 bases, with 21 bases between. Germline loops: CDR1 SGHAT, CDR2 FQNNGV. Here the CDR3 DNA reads TGTGCCAGCAGCTCCCCGGGACCGGGCTCTTGGCAAGCTTTCTTT. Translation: CASSSPGPGSWQAFF.

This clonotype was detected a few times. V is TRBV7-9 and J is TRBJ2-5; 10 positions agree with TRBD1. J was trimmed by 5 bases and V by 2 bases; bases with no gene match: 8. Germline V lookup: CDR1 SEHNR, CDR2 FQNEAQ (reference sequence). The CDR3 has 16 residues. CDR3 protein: CASSLPTGTGVETQYF. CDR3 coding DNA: TGTGCCAGCAGCTTACCGACCGGGACAGGGGTCGAGACCCAGTACTTC.

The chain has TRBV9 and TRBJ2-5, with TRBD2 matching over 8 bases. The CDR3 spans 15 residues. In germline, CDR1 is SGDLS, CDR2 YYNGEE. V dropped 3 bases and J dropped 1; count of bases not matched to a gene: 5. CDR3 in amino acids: CASSEAAGGQETQYF. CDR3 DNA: TGTGCCAGCAGCGAAGCCGCGGGGGGCCAAGAGACCCAGTACTTC.

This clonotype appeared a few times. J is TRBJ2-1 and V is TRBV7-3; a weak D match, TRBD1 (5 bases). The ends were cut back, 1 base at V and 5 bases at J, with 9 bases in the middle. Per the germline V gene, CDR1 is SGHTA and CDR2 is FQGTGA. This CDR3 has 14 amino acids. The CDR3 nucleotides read TGTGCCAGCAGCTTAATCCAGGGTCACAATGAGCAGTTCTTC. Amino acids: CASSLIQGHNEQFF.